Shown below are 28 T cell receptor beta chains from a single sample sequenced in a study of blood T cell repertoires in COVID-19. The data were produced by immunoSEQ multiplex PCR, yet TCRdb's version contains in-frame clones alone and is incomplete. This table holds about 89,000 clones, around 88% found once. The sample was peripheral blood. All receptors derive from a man in his sixties with acute or convalescent COVID-19.

J is TRBJ2-7 and V is TRBV28; TRBD1 might be the D (5 bases). The ends were cut back, 5 bases at V and 3 bases at J, with 11 bases in the middle. CDR3 length: 13 residues. Germline CDR1 is MDHEN and CDR2 is SYDVKM. CDR3 residues: CASSLRRVYEQYF. The CDR3 bases are TGTGCCAGCAGTCTTCGCAGGGTCTACGAGCAGTACTTC.

The rearrangement joins TRBV21-1 to TRBJ1-2. TRBV21-1 corresponds to a pseudogene. The CDR3 has 13 residues. The CDR3 spells CASNPGEPWGYTF. The CDR3, as DNA: TGTGCCAGCAACCCCGGAGAGCCGTGGGGCTACACCTTC.

The gene calls are TRBV9 and TRBJ2-2; D remains unclear. CDR1 is SGDLS, CDR2 YYNGEE, per germline. CDR3 length equals 13 residues. Trimming pared 3 bases from V and 1 base from J, leaving 4 bases between. The CDR3 DNA reads TGTGCCAGCAGCGACTGGAACACCGGGGAGCTGTTTTTT. This translates into CASSDWNTGELFF.

The chain combines TRBV7-3 with TRBJ2-7; 8 bases match TRBD2. The CDR3 loop spans 13 amino acids. Germline CDR1 and CDR2: SGHTA and FQGTGA. The V gene end was trimmed by 2 bases and the J gene end by 5 bases; junction bases not matched to a gene: 2. In nucleotides, the CDR3 is TGTGCCAGCAGCTTAGCGGGAGGAGACGAGCAGTACTTC. Its protein product is CASSLAGGDEQYF.

V is TRBV18 and J is TRBJ2-7; 7 bases map to TRBD1. From germline, CDR1 is KGHSH and CDR2 LQKENI. After removal of 3 bases from V and 3 bases from J, the junction contained 2 bases not matched to a gene. This CDR3 has 13 residues. This chain's CDR3 is CASSPGQYYEQYF. The DNA of the CDR3 is TGTGCCAGCTCACCGGGACAGTACTACGAGCAGTACTTC.

V is TRBV3-1 (or the pseudogene TRBV3-2) and J is TRBJ1-2, with D possibly TRBD1 on 5 matching bases. This CDR3 spans 15 amino acids. Trimming left V 2 bases short and J 4 bases short, with 14 bases between. Germline V gene data show CDR1 as LGHDT and CDR2 as YNNKEL (reference sequence). This chain's CDR3 is CASSQKGLGPYGYTF. In nucleotides, the CDR3 is TGTGCCAGCAGCCAAAAAGGTCTGGGGCCCTATGGCTACACCTTC.

This rearrangement joins TRBV5-4 to TRBJ2-3; 8 bases are a match to TRBD2. The V segment lost 0 bases and the J segment 6 bases; nucleotides outside the gene matches: 6. Germline CDR1 is SGHNT and CDR2 is YYREEE (reference sequence). This CDR3 has 15 amino acids. The CDR3 sequence: CASSLDSGEIDTQYF. CDR3 DNA: TGTGCCAGCAGCTTGGATAGCGGGGAAATCGATACGCAGTATTTT.

The chain is built from TRBV5-1 and TRBJ2-3, with D tentatively TRBD2 (6 bases). Trimming shortened V by 0 bases and J by 5 bases, and 16 bases separated the two germline ends. This CDR3 has 16 amino acids. Germline V gene sequence: CDR1 SGHRS, CDR2 YFSETQ. The CDR3 spells CASSLAGGTSGDTQYF. CDR3 sequence (DNA): TGCGCCAGCAGCTTGGCCGGGGGTACTAGTGGAGATACGCAGTATTTT.

The count of this clone is one. The J gene is TRBJ1-5, the V gene TRBV6-5; 11 bases align to TRBD1. Germline CDR1 MNHEY, CDR2 SVGAGI. V was pared by 6 bases and J by 7 bases, with 5 bases of the junction left unmatched. There are 14 residues in the CDR3. This CDR3 is CASRRTGGGQPQHF. For the CDR3, the DNA is TGTGCCAGCAGACGGACAGGGGGCGGCCAGCCCCAGCATTTT.

This clone was detected only once. The chain uses TRBV29-1 and TRBJ2-7; D might be TRBD2 (5 bases). Germline CDR1 reads SQVTM; CDR2 reads ANQGSEA. This CDR3 region has 13 residues. With 5 bases removed from V and 2 bases from J, the gap between germline ends came to 13 bases. CDR3 protein: CSVLRIGAYEQYF. CDR3 nucleotide sequence: TGCAGCGTTCTCCGGATCGGGGCCTACGAGCAGTACTTC.

The genes are TRBV4-2 and TRBJ2-2; 10 bases are shared with TRBD2. Germline CDR1 LGHNA, CDR2 YNFKEQ. CDR3 length equals 18 residues. V shed 1 base, J shed 6 bases, and the junction held 11 bases outside the gene matches. CDR3 protein: CASSQALAGDGNAGELFF. CDR3 nucleotide sequence: TGTGCCAGCAGCCAAGCCCTAGCGGGGGACGGAAACGCCGGGGAGCTGTTTTTT.

This chain connects TRBV19 to TRBJ1-1; D possibly corresponds to TRBD1 (6 bases). The CDR3 contains 15 residues. Germline loops: CDR1 LNHDA, CDR2 SQIVND (reference sequence). V was cut by 7 bases and J by 7 bases, with 22 bases left in between. For the CDR3, the DNA is TGTGCCAGTATTCCCGGGACACCATGGAGTCGTGAAGCTTTCTTT. Its protein product is CASIPGTPWSREAFF.

J is TRBJ2-1 and V is TRBV11-3; the match to TRBD1 covers 7 bases. The CDR3 contains 15 residues. Germline V gene lookup returns CDR1 SGHNT and CDR2 YENEEA. Germline trimming cut 1 base from V and 7 bases from J; bases unmatched to any gene: 7. The CDR3 loop reads CASSLGQGFGNEQFF. CDR3 DNA: TGTGCCAGCAGCTTAGGACAGGGTTTTGGGAATGAGCAGTTCTTC.

This clone occurred a few times. This chain uses TRBV6-2 or TRBV6-3 with TRBJ1-5, with 8 bases matching TRBD1. V was pared by 5 bases and J by 7 bases, with 7 bases of the junction left unmatched. This CDR3 contains 14 residues. Germline V gene data show CDR1 as MNHEY and CDR2 as SVGEGT. The CDR3 here is CASSNQGAGQPQHF. The CDR3 bases are TGTGCCAGCAGTAATCAGGGGGCAGGACAGCCCCAGCATTTT.

The chain carries TRBV6-5 and TRBJ2-7, with 7 bases that match TRBD2. Germline CDR1 is MNHEY and CDR2 is SVGAGI. CDR3 length: 15 amino acids. The junction had 4 bases not matched to a gene; V was cut back by 1 base and J by 1 base. CDR3 bases: TGTGCCAGCAGTTACTTTTTCGGGGGGTCCTACGAGCAGTACTTC. Residues: CASSYFFGGSYEQYF.

V and J are TRBV11-2 and TRBJ1-2; D is ambiguous. From germline, CDR1 is SGHAT and CDR2 FQNNGV. The CDR3 is 15 amino acids. The V and J ends lost 1 base and 1 base respectively, with 10 bases between them. The CDR3 nucleotides read TGTGCCAGCAGCTTAGTTCGTAGCGTTAACTATGGCTACACCTTC. Encoded protein: CASSLVRSVNYGYTF.

The CDR3 here is CASSWTENTEAFF. In DNA, the CDR3 is TGCGCCAGCAGCTGGACAGAGAACACTGAAGCTTTCTTT. This chain joins TRBV5-1 and TRBJ1-1; maybe TRBD1 (6 bases). V dropped 3 bases and J dropped 1 base, with 7 bases sitting between them. The length of the CDR3 is 13 residues. Germline CDR1 reads SGHRS; CDR2 reads YFSETQ.

The chain has TRBV5-8 and TRBJ2-3, with TRBD1 matching over 8 bases. The CDR3 extends over 17 amino acids. The V gene end was trimmed by 0 bases and the J gene end by 1 base; junction bases not matched to a gene: 7. Germline CDR1 reads SGHTS; CDR2 reads YDEGEE. The CDR3 here is CASSLGKGDRRTDTQYF. The DNA for the CDR3 is TGTGCCAGCAGCTTGGGGAAGGGGGACAGGCGCACAGATACGCAGTATTTT.

This sequence joins TRBV6-6 and TRBJ1-1, with TRBD1 as a possible D gene (6 bases). The CDR3 runs to 15 residues. CDR1 and CDR2 from the germline V gene are MNHNY and SVGAGI (reference sequence). V gave up 2 bases and J gave up 0 bases, with 10 bases separating them. CDR3 protein: CASSYGGDMNTEAFF. CDR3 nucleotide sequence: TGTGCCAGCAGTTACGGGGGGGACATGAACACTGAAGCTTTCTTT.

The chain couples TRBV29-1 to TRBJ2-7; 7 nucleotides line up with TRBD1. This CDR3 comprises 12 residues. Germline V lookup: CDR1 SQVTM, CDR2 ANQGSEA. Trimming at V came to 6 bases and at J to 2 bases, leaving 4 bases not matched to a gene. The CDR3, as DNA: TGCAGCGTGACGGGGACAGCCTACGAGCAGTACTTC. Translation gives CSVTGTAYEQYF.

This rearrangement joins TRBV5-1 to TRBJ1-1; weak D call: TRBD1 (5 bases). The CDR3 runs 14 residues. Trimming shortened V by 8 bases and J by 3 bases, and 17 bases separated the two germline ends. Germline V lookup: CDR1 SGHRS, CDR2 YFSETQ. Written as DNA, the CDR3 is TGCGCCAGTACGACAGATTTATGGGACACTGAAGCTTTCTTT. It specifies CASTTDLWDTEAFF.

The chain has TRBV19 and TRBJ2-7; 7 positions match TRBD2. Trimming removed 3 bases from V and 4 bases from J; junction bases left unmatched: 9. The CDR3 consists of 15 residues. Germline V gene lookup returns CDR1 LNHDA and CDR2 SQIVND (reference sequence). As DNA, the CDR3 is TGTGCCAGTAGTATCTCCGGGACTACGAAATACGAGCAGTACTTC. Its translation is CASSISGTTKYEQYF.

This chain joins TRBV5-4 and TRBJ2-2, with 12 bases lining up with TRBD2. Germline lookup yields CDR1 SGHNT and CDR2 YYREEE (reference sequence). Unmatched junction bases numbered 5, after V lost 0 bases and J lost 5 bases. The CDR3 length is 17 residues. CDR3 protein: CASSLELAGGLTGELFF. The DNA for the CDR3 is TGTGCCAGCAGCTTGGAACTAGCGGGGGGCCTGACCGGGGAGCTGTTTTTT.

CDR3 loop: CASRLTGTRNTEAFF. CDR3 nucleotides: TGCGCCAGCAGATTAACCGGGACACGGAACACTGAAGCTTTCTTT. The chain links TRBV5-1 to TRBJ1-1; tentative D call: TRBD1 (6 bases). V was cut by 5 bases and J by 1 base, with 15 bases left in between. Germline V gives CDR1 SGHRS, CDR2 YFSETQ. The CDR3 has 15 amino acids. Filled out from reference TRBV5-1 and TRBJ1-1, the complete variable domain reads KAGVTQTPRYLIKTRGQQVTLSCSPISGHRSVSWYQQTPGQGLQFLFEYFSETQRNKGNFPGRFSGRQFSNSRSEMNVSTLELGDSALYLCASRLTGTRNTEAFFGQGTRLTVV.

The CDR3 is CASRPWGGTYEQYF. Written as DNA, the CDR3 is TGTGCCAGCAGGCCCTGGGGAGGGACCTACGAGCAGTACTTC. The genes are TRBV6-5 and TRBJ2-7; TRBD2 matches 7 bases. The V gene's germline CDR1 is MNHEY and CDR2 SVGAGI. The trim removed 6 bases at V and 2 bases at J, leaving 7 bases unmatched. The CDR3 covers 14 residues.

Here the CDR3 DNA reads TGTGCCAGCAGCCAGCAATTGGGACAGGGGTTTGGCTACACCTTC. Translation gives CASSQQLGQGFGYTF. The rearrangement joins TRBV3-1 (or the pseudogene TRBV3-2) to TRBJ1-2, with 10 bases matching TRBD1. CDR3 length: 15 residues. J lost 7 bases, V lost 3 bases, and 8 bases had no gene match. The germline CDR1 and CDR2 sequences are LGHDT and YNNKEL (reference sequence).

The genes are TRBV9 and TRBJ1-1, with unresolved D. Trimming pared 0 bases from V and 5 bases from J, leaving 11 bases between. This CDR3 contains 14 residues. From germline, CDR1 is SGDLS and CDR2 YYNGEE. CDR3 bases: TGTGCCAGCAGCGTAGTAAGGGAGAGAACTGAAGCTTTCTTT. This encodes CASSVVRERTEAFF.

This clone was observed once. The J gene is TRBJ2-7, the V gene TRBV6-5; the D gene is possibly TRBD2 (6 bases). The CDR3 sequence is 14 residues long. Trimming took 4 bases from V and 1 from J, leaving 11 bases between them. CDR1 and CDR2 (germline): MNHEY, SVGAGI. The CDR3 nucleotides are TGTGCCAGCAGTTCGGTAGCGGAGTCCTACGAGCAGTACTTC. It codes for CASSSVAESYEQYF.